The subject of this entry is one T cell receptor beta chain. There is no known antigen for this receptor. No clone much larger than this one lies a single base away; base qualities are absent. The data stem from a study of blood T cell repertoires in COVID-19 (dated by TCRdb to between 2020 and 2021). For context, the study as a whole: Collaborator samples came from the United States, Italy and Spain and covered acute and convalescent phases of COVID-19. The material from the prospective study consisted of cDNA or gDNA derived from T cells, B-cell-depleted T cells, or PBMCs. Deeply sampled blood TCRbeta repertoires from subjects exposed to, actively infected with, or recovered from COVID-19 were included in the dataset. The repertoires were released in a freely available public database meant as a resource for research on the immune response to SARS-CoV-2. The samples were drawn from the first 160 participants of the ongoing ImmuneRACE study and from 950 to 1,500 subjects provided by 6 global collaborators. Sample metadata almost always included a de-identified subject ID, COVID-19 status, age in years and sex. Where HLA class I and class II types were available, the types were taken from metadata supplied by the sample provider, not from assay-based typing.

Paper-wide results and their limitations: How much clinical and demographic metadata was included differed by source and by participant, and the metadata was provided uncurated.

TCRbeta CDR3 regions were amplified from genomic DNA by means of the immunoSEQ Assay, a bias-controlled multiplex PCR. In the original analysis: Within the assay, amplification of reference gene primers was used to estimate how many nucleated cells each sample contained. Sequence reads were collapsed and filtered to measure the absolute abundance of every unique TCRbeta CDR3 rearrangement. For each sample, productive Simpson clonality was calculated by taking the square root of Simpson's diversity index across productive rearrangements. TCRdb took this table from immuneACCESS and kept in-frame rearrangements with V and J called. Such tables lack part of the clones; where checked against another copy, unresolved V genes explain under half of the gap, and the rest is unexplained. V and J calls and clone size come straight from that table; D and trimming were deduced from the DNA. The sample has approximately 480,000 clones on record, approximately 86% of them singletons. The top ten hold under 0.75% of the sample.

In the prospective study, participants were about 18 to 95 years old, resided in fewer than 25 geographic areas of the United States, and were enrolled through a virtual design. To assign participants to cohorts, the prospective study relied on clinical history that participants themselves reported in a screening survey and a study questionnaire. Recovered participants in ImmuneRACE Cohort 3 were defined by two consecutive negative NP/OP PCR tests, clearance by a healthcare professional, or resolution of symptoms. Each participant in the prospective study had whole blood, serum and a nasopharyngeal or oropharyngeal swab collected by mobile phlebotomists. Prospective study participants could optionally give additional blood draws and questionnaires over an approximately 2-month period. Blood samples from the prospective study were shipped frozen or at room temperature prior to DNA extraction. Including the terminal cysteine and phenylalanine, the CDR3 comprises 13 residues. The retained sequence is limited to the CDR3, 39 bases, with the frame set at the first base. V and J are truncated by 2 bases and 7 bases respectively, leaving an intervening sequence of 9 bases. As encoded in the germline V gene (reference sequence), CDR1 is MNHEY while CDR2 is SMNVEV.

Sequencing used PBMCs or T cells enriched from blood (not recorded which). The source is a woman aged 18-29 years who had recovered from COVID-19. The chain was built from TRBV27 and TRBJ1-3; the D gene lacks a confident call. The CDR3 in this case is CASSLTTGNTIYF. The nucleotides read TGTGCCAGCAGTTTAACGACGGGTAACACCATATATTTT.